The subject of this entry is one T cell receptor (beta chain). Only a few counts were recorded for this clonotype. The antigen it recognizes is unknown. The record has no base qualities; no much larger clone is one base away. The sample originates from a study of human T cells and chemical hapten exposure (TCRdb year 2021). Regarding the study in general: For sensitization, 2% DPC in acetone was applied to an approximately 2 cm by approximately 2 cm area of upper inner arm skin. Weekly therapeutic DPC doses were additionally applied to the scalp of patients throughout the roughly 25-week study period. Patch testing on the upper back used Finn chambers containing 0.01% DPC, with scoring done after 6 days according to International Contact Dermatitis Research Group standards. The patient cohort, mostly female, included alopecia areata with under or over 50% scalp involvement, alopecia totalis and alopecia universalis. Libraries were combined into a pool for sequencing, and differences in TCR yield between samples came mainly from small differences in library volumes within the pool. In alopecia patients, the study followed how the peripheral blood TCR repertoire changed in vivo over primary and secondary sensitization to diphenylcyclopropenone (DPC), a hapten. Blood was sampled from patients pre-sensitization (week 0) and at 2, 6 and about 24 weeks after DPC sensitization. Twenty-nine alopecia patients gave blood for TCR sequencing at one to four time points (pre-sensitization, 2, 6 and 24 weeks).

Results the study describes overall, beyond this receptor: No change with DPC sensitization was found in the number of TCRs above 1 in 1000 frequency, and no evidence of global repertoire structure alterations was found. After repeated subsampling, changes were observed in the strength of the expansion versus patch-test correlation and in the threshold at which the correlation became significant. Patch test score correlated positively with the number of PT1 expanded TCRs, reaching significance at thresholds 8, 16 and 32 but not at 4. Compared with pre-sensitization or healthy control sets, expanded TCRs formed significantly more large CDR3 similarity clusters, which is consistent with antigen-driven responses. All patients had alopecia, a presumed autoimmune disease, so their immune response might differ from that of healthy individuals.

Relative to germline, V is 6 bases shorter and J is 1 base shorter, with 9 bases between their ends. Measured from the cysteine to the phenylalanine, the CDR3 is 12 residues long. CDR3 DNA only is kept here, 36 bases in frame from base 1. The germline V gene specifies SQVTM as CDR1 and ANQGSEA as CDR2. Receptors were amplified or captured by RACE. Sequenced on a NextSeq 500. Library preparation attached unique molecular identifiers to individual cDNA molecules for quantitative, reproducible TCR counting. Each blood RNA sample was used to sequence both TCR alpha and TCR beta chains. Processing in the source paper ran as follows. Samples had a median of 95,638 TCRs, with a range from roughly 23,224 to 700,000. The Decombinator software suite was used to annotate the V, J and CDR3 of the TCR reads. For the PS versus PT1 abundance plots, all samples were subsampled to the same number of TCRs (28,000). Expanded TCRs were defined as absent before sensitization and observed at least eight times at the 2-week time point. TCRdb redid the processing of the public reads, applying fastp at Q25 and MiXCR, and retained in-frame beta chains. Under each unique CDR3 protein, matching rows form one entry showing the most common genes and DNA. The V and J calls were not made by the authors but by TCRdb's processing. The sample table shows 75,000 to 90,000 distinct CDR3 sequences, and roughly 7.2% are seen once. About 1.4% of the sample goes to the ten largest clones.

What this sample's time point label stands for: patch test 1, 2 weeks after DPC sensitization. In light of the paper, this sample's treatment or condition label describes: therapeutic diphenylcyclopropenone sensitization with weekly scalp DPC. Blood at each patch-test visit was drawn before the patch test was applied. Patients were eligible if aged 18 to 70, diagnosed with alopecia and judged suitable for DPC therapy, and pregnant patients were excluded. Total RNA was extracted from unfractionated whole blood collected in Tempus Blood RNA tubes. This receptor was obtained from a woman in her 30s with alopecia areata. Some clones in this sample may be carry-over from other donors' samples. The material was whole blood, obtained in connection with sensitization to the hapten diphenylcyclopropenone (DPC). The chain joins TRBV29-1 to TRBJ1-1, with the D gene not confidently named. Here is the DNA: TGCAGCGTCAGTCTAGGGAACACTGAAGCTTTCTTT. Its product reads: CSVSLGNTEAFF.